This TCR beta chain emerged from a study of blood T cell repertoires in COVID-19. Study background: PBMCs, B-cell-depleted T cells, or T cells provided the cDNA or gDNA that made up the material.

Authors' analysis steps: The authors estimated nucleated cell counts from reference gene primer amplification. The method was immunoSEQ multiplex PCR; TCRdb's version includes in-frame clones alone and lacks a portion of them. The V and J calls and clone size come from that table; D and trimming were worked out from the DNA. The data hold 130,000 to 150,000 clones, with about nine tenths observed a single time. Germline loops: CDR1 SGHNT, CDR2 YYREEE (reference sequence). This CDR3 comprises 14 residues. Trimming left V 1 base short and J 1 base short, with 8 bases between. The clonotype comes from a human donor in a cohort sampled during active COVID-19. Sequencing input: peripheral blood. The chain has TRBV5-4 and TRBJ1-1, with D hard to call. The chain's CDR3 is CASSLYAPNTEAFF. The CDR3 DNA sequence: TGTGCCAGCAGCTTGTATGCGCCGAACACTGAAGCTTTCTTT.